This T cell receptor beta chain emerged from a study of blood T cell repertoires in COVID-19. Per the authors' pipeline: Amplification of reference gene primers provided the estimated nucleated cell counts. Clones were sequenced by immunoSEQ multiplex PCR, and TCRdb holds only the in-frame ones, with some missing. The V and J calls and the clone size are those of that table, but D and trimming were determined from the DNA. Here the sample spans about 190,000 clones, over 70% being singletons. V gave up 1 base and J gave up 6 bases; unmatched junction bases: 12. CDR1 is MGHRA, CDR2 YSYEKL, per germline. The CDR3 sequence is 18 residues long.

Sequenced input: peripheral blood. V gene TRBV4-1 combines with J gene TRBJ1-6, with 7 bases matching TRBD1. This sequence originates from a man aged 60 to 69 with acute or convalescent COVID-19. The CDR3 loop is CASSQVFQWRQGNSPLHF. CDR3 nucleotide sequence: TGCGCCAGCAGCCAAGTATTTCAGTGGCGACAGGGTAATTCACCCCTCCACTTT.